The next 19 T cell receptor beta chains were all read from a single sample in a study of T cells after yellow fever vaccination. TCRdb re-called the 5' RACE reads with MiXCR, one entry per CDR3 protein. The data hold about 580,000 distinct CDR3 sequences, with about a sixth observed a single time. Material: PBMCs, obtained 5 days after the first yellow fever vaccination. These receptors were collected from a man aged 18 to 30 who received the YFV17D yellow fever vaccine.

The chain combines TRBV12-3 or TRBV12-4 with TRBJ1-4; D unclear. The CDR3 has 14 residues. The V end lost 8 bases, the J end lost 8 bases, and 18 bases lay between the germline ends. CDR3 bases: TGTGCCAGCTCCCCGTCGACATTAGGCGAAAAACTGTTTTTT. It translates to CASSPSTLGEKLFF.

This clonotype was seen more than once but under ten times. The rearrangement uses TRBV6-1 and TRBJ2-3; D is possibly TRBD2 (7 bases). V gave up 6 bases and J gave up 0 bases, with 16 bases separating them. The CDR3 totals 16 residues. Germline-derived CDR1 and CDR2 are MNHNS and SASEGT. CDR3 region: CASSLGGGASTDTQYF. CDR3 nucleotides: TGTGCCAGCAGCCTTGGTGGGGGGGCTAGCACAGATACGCAGTATTTT.

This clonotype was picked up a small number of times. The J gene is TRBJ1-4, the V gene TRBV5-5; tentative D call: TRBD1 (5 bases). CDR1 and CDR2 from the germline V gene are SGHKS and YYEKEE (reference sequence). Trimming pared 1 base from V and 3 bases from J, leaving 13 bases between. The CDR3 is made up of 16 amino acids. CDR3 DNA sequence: TGTGCCAGCAGCTTGACGGGGGTACTAGCTAATGAAAAACTGTTTTTT. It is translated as CASSLTGVLANEKLFF.

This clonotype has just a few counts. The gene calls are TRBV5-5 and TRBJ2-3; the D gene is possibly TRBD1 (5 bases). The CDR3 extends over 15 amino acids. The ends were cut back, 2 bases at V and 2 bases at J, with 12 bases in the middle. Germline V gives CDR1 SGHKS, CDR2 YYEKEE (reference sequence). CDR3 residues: CASSFEGADTDTQYF. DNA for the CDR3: TGTGCCAGCAGCTTTGAAGGGGCGGACACAGATACGCAGTATTTT.

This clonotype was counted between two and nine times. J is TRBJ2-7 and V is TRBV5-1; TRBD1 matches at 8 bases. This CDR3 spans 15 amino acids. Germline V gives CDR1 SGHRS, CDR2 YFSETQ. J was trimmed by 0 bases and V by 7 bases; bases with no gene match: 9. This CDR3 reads CASDPGQGSSYEQYF. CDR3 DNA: TGCGCCAGCGACCCCGGACAGGGAAGCTCCTACGAGCAGTACTTC.

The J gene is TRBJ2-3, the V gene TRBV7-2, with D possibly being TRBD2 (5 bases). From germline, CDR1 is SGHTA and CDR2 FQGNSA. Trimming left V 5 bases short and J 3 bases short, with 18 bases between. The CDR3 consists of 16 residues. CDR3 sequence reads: CASSLPEPGWTDTQYF. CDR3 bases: TGTGCCAGCAGCCTCCCCGAGCCGGGGTGGACAGATACGCAGTATTTT.

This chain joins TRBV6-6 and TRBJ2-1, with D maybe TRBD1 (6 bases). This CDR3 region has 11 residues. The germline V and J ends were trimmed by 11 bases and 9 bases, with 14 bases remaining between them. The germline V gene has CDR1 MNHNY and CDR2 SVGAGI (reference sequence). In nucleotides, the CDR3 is TGTGCCGCGTATCAGGGGACTGAGCAGTTCTTC. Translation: CAAYQGTEQFF.

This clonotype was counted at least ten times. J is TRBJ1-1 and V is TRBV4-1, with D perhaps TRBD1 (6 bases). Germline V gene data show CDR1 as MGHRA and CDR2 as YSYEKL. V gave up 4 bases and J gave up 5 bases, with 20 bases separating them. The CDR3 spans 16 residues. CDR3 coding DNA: TGCGCCAGCAGCCCCATTGCAGGGGATCTGGGGACTGAAGCTTTCTTT. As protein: CASSPIAGDLGTEAFF.

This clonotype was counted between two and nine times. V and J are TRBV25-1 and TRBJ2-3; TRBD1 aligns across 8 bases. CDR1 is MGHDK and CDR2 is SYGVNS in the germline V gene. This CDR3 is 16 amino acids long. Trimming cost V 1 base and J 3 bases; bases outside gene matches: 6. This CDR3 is CASSEFLTGGTDTQYF. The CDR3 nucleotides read TGTGCCAGCAGTGAATTCCTAACAGGGGGAACAGATACGCAGTATTTT. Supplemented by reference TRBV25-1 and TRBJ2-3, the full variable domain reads EADIYQTPRYLVIGTGKKITLECSQTMGHDKMYWYQQDPGMELHLIHYSYGVNSTEKGDLSSESTVSRIRTEHFPLTLESARPSHTSQYLCASSEFLTGGTDTQYFGPGTRLTVL.

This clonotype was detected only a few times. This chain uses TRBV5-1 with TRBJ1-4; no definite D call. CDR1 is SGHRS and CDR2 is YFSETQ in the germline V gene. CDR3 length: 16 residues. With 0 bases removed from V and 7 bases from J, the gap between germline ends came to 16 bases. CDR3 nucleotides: TGCGCCAGCAGCTTGGAGTTCGGAGGAGGACGTGAAAAACTGTTTTTT. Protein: CASSLEFGGGREKLFF.

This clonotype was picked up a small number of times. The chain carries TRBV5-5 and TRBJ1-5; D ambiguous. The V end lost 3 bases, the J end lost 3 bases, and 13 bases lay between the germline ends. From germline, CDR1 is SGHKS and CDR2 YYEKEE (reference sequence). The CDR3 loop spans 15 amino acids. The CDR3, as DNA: TGTGCCAGCAGCTCTGGTATATTCGACAATCAGCCCCAGCATTTT. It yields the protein CASSSGIFDNQPQHF.

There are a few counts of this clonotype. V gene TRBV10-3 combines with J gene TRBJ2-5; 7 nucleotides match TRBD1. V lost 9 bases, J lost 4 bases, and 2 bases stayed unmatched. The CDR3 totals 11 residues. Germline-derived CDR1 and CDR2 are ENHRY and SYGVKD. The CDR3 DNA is TGTGCCATGGGACAGAGAGAGACCCAGTACTTC. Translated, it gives CAMGQRETQYF.

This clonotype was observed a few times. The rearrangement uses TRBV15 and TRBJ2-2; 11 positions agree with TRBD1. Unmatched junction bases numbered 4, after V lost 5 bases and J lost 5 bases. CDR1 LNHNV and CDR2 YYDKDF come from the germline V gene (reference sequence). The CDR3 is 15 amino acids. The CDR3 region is CATSGQGAPTGELFF. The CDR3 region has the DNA TGTGCCACCAGCGGACAGGGGGCGCCGACCGGGGAGCTGTTTTTT.

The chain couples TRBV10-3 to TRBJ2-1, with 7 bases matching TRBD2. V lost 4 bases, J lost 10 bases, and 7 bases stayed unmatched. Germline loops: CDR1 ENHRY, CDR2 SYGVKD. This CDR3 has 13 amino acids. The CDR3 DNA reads TGTGCCATCAGTGGAAGCGGGGTCCGGGAGCAGTTCTTC. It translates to CAISGSGVREQFF.

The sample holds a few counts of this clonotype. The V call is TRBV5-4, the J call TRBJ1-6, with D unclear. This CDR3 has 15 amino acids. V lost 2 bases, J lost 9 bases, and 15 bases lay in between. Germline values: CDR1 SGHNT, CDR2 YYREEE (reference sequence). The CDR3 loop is CASSFRSQTGSPLHF. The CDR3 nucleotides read TGTGCCAGCAGCTTCCGGTCCCAAACGGGTTCACCCCTCCACTTT.

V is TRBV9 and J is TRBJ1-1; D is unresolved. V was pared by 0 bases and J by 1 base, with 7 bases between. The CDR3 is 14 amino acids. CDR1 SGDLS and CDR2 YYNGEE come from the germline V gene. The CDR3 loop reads CASSVGSGNTEAFF. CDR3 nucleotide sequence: TGTGCCAGCAGCGTAGGTTCGGGGAACACTGAAGCTTTCTTT.

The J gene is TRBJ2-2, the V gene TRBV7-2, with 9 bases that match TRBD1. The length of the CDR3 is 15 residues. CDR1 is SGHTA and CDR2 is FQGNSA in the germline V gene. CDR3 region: CPFPRTGDKTGELFF. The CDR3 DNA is TGTCCCTTCCCCCGGACAGGGGATAAGACCGGGGAGCTGTTTTTT. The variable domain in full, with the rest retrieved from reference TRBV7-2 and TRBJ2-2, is GAGVSQSPSNKVTEKGKDVELRCDPISGHTALYWYRQSLGQGLEFLIYFQGNSAPDKSGLPSDRFSAERTGGSVSTLTIQRTQQEDSAVYLCPFPRTGDKTGELFFGEGSRLTVL.

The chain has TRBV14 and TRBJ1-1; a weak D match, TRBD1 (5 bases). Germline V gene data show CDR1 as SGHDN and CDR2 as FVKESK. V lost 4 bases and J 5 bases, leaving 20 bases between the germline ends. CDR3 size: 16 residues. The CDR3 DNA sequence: TGTGCCAGCAGCCTCGGGCGCGTTTGGGGGGAGACTGAAGCTTTCTTT. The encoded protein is CASSLGRVWGETEAFF.

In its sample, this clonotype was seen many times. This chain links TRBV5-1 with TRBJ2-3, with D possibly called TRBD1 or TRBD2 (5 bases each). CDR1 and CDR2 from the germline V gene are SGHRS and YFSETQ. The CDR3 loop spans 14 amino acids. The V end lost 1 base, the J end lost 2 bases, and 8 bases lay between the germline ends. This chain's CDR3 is CASSLFGATDTQYF. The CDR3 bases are TGCGCCAGCAGCTTGTTCGGGGCCACAGATACGCAGTATTTT.